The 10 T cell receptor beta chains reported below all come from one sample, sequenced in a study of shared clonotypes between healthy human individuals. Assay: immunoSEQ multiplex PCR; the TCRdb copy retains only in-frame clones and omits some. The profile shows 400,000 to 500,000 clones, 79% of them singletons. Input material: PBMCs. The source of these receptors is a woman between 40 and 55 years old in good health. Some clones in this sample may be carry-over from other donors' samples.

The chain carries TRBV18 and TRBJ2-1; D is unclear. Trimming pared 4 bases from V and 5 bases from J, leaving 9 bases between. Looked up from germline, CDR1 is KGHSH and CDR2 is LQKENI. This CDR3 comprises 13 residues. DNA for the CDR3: TGTGCCAGCTCACGAAACGCCAACAATGAGCAGTTCTTC. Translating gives CASSRNANNEQFF. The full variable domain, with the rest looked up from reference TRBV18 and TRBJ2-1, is NAGVMQNPRHLVRRRGQEARLRCSPMKGHSHVYWYRQLPEEGLKFMVYLQKENIIDESGMPKERFSAEFPKEGPSILRIQQVVRGDSAAYFCASSRNANNEQFFGPGTRLTVL.

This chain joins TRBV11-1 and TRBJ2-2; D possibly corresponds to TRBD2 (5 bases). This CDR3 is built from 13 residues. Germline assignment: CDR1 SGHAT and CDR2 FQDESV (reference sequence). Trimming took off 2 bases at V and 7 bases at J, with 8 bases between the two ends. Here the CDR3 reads CASSLSGIGELFF. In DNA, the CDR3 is TGTGCCAGCAGCTTATCCGGGATCGGGGAGCTGTTTTTT.

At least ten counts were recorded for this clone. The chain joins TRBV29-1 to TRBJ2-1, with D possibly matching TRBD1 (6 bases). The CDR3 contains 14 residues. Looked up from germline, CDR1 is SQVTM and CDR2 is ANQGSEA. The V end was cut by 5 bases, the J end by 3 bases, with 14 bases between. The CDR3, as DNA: TGCAGCGTTCGGACAGCTTCAAGCTACAATGAGCAGTTCTTC. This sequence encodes CSVRTASSYNEQFF.

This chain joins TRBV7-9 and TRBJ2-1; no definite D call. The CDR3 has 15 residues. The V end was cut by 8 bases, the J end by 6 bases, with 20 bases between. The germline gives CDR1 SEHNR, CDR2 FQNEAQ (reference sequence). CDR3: CASGTRLYSGNEQFF. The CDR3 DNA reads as TGTGCCAGCGGCACCCGCCTTTATTCGGGCAATGAGCAGTTCTTC.

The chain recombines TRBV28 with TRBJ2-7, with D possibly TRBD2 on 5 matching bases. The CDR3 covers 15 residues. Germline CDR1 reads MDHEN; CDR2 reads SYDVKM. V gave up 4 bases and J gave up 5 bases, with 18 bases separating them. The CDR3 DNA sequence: TGTGCCAGCAGTTCTCCCGGACTTCCGAGGGACGAGCAGTACTTC. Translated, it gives CASSSPGLPRDEQYF.

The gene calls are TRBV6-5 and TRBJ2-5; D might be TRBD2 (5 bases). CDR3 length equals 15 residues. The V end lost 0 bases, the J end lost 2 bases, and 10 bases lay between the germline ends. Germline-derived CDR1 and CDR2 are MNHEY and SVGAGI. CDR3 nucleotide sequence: TGTGCCAGCAGTTACTCGTGGGGAGCTCAAGAGACCCAGTACTTC. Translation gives CASSYSWGAQETQYF.

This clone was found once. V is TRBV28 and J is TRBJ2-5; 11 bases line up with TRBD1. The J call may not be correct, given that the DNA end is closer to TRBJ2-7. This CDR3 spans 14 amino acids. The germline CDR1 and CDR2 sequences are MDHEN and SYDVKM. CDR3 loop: CASSRTGGAYEQYF. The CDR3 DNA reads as TGTGCCAGCAGTAGGACAGGGGGCGCGTACGAGCAGTACTTC.

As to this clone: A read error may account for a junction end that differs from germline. Here the CDR3 reads CASSTLAGGLDEQFF. Written as DNA, the CDR3 is TGTGCTAGCAGCACCTTGGCGGGAGGATTGGATGAGCAGTTCTTC. The chain is built from TRBV7-7 and TRBJ2-1, with 8 bases lining up with TRBD2. Looked up from germline, CDR1 is SSHAT and CDR2 is FNYEAQ (reference sequence). The CDR3 loop spans 15 amino acids.

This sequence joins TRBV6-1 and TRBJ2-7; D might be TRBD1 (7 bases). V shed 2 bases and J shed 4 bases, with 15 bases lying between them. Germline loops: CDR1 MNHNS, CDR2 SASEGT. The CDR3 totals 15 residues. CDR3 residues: CASSELQGDLYEQYF. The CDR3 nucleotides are TGTGCCAGCAGTGAATTGCAGGGGGACTTGTACGAGCAGTACTTC.

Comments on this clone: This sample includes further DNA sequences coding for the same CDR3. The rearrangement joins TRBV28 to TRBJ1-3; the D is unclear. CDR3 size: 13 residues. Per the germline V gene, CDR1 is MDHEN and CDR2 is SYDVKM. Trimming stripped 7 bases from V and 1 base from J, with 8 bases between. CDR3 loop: CASIGTSGNTIYF. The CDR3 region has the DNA TGTGCCAGCATCGGCACATCTGGAAACACCATATATTTT.